The 26 T cell receptor beta chains in this list originate from one sample, sequenced in a study of blood T cell repertoires in COVID-19. Profiling relied on immunoSEQ multiplex PCR, and the TCRdb table lists in-frame clones only, not all of them. The sample shows about 120,000 clones, 79% of them seen only once. Specimen: peripheral blood. Receptors originate from a woman over 75 with acute or convalescent COVID-19.

CDR3 amino acids: CASRWRSQHF. In nucleotides, the CDR3 is TGTGCCAGCAGGTGGAGGTCCCAGCATTTT. The chain combines TRBV21-1 with TRBJ1-5. TRBV21-1 is assigned pseudogene status. CDR3 length equals 10 residues.

This chain uses TRBV2 with TRBJ2-7; 10 nucleotides line up with TRBD1. V lost 8 bases and J lost 5; bases outside the gene matches: 6. The CDR3 loop spans 13 amino acids. Per the germline V gene, CDR1 is SNHLY and CDR2 is FYNNEI. The DNA for the CDR3 is TGTGCCAGCGCCGGGACAGGGGTCCACGAGCAGTACTTC. Its translation: CASAGTGVHEQYF.

Comments on this clone: The same CDR3 is also encoded by other DNA sequences in this sample. This chain links TRBV7-8 with TRBJ1-6, with 7 bases fitting TRBD1. V dropped 3 bases and J dropped 7; count of bases not matched to a gene: 3. Germline loops: CDR1 SGHVS, CDR2 FQNEAQ. The CDR3 contains 14 residues. The CDR3 protein is CASSFRDRNSPLHF. The CDR3 DNA is TGTGCCAGCAGCTTCCGGGACAGAAATTCACCCCTCCACTTT.

The chain combines TRBV7-8 with TRBJ1-2; D gene unclear. Germline CDR1 reads SGHVS; CDR2 reads FQNEAQ. Trimming left V 5 bases short and J 10 bases short, with 14 bases between. CDR3 length: 12 amino acids. The CDR3 loop is CASSPRTGAYTF. CDR3 DNA: TGTGCCAGCAGCCCCCGGACGGGAGCCTACACCTTC.

This clone was found once. V is TRBV4-3 and J is TRBJ2-2; 8 bases agree with TRBD2. V lost 0 bases to trimming and J lost 3 bases; unmatched junction nucleotides: 6. Germline values: CDR1 LGHNA, CDR2 YSLEER. This CDR3 has 17 residues. The CDR3 DNA sequence: TGCGCCAGCAGCCAAGATGGTAGCGGGGATTACACCGGGGAGCTGTTTTTT. This encodes CASSQDGSGDYTGELFF.

This clone came up once. CDR3 amino acids: CASRPTQANYGYTF. The CDR3 nucleotides read TGTGCCAGCAGGCCGACACAAGCTAACTATGGCTACACCTTC. V gene TRBV6-5 combines with J gene TRBJ1-2; D call uncertain. Trimming left V 6 bases short and J 0 bases short, with 11 bases between. This CDR3 contains 14 residues. The germline V gene has CDR1 MNHEY and CDR2 SVGAGI.

V and J are TRBV5-4 and TRBJ2-7, with TRBD2 matching over 8 bases. CDR3 length equals 14 residues. Germline CDR1 SGHNT, CDR2 YYREEE (reference sequence). The V and J ends lost 2 bases and 0 bases, in that order; junction bases with no gene match: 1. The CDR3 DNA follows: TGTGCCAGCAGCTTAGCGGGGGCCTCCTACGAGCAGTACTTC. This sequence encodes CASSLAGASYEQYF.

V gene TRBV10-3 combines with J gene TRBJ1-2, with D perhaps TRBD1 (6 bases). The CDR3 spans 14 residues. Germline CDR1 ENHRY, CDR2 SYGVKD. Trimming removed 6 bases at V and 6 bases at J, with 17 bases between. The CDR3 reads CAIREVDRKDGYTF. CDR3 bases: TGTGCCATCAGGGAGGTCGACAGGAAGGATGGCTACACCTTC.

V usage is TRBV6-5 and J usage is TRBJ2-1; D perhaps matches TRBD1 (6 bases). The CDR3 is made up of 16 amino acids. The germline CDR1 and CDR2 sequences are MNHEY and SVGAGI. The V and J ends lost 4 bases and 4 bases respectively, with 17 bases between them. CDR3 loop: CASSSSLGQTYNEQFF. DNA of the CDR3: TGTGCCAGCAGTTCCTCTCTAGGACAGACTTACAATGAGCAGTTCTTC.

The genes are TRBV5-4 and TRBJ2-5; 9 bases align to TRBD1. The CDR3 extends over 15 amino acids. Germline CDR1 and CDR2: SGHNT and YYREEE (reference sequence). V trimming: 2 bases; J trimming: 6 bases; junction bases outside the gene matches: 8. In DNA, the CDR3 is TGTGCCAGCAGCTTACCGGGACAGGGCGGAAAGACCCAGTACTTC. Its translation: CASSLPGQGGKTQYF. Full variable domain (outside the CDR3, taken from reference TRBV5-4 and TRBJ2-5): ETGVTQSPTHLIKTRGQQVTLRCSSQSGHNTVSWYQQALGQGPQFIFQYYREEENGRGNFPPRFSGLQFPNYSSELNVNALELDDSALYLCASSLPGQGGKTQYFGPGTRLLVL.

The rearrangement uses TRBV12-5 and TRBJ1-1; D is ambiguous. The ends were cut back, 2 bases at V and 6 bases at J, with 10 bases in the middle. Germline V lookup: CDR1 LGHNT, CDR2 FRNRAP. The CDR3 length is 13 residues. This CDR3 is CASGLLAVAEAFF. The CDR3 bases are TGTGCTAGTGGTTTGCTTGCGGTGGCTGAAGCTTTCTTT.

The chain is built from TRBV5-1 and TRBJ2-7; TRBD1 agrees at 8 bases. The CDR3 has 14 amino acids. Germline loops: CDR1 SGHRS, CDR2 YFSETQ. V gave up 6 bases and J gave up 2 bases; unmatched junction bases: 7. The CDR3 DNA follows: TGCGCCAGCACACAAGGACAGGGACCCTACGAGCAGTACTTC. Translating it yields CASTQGQGPYEQYF.

This chain links TRBV6-5 with TRBJ1-3, with D possibly being TRBD1 (5 bases). Trimming left V 7 bases short and J 2 bases short, with 12 bases between. This CDR3 spans 14 amino acids. Germline V gene data show CDR1 as MNHEY and CDR2 as SVGAGI. The CDR3 DNA sequence: TGTGCCAGCATCCCGGGGGGAACTGGAAACACCATATATTTT. Encoded protein: CASIPGGTGNTIYF.

The rearrangement joins TRBV6-2 or TRBV6-3 to TRBJ2-7; a weak D match, TRBD2 (5 bases). CDR3 length equals 15 residues. Per germline, CDR1 MNHEY and CDR2 SVGEGT. V lost 2 bases, J lost 5 bases, and 16 bases lay in between. This CDR3 reads CASSYPPGDSDEQYF. The DNA for the CDR3 is TGTGCCAGCAGTTACCCGCCCGGGGATAGCGACGAGCAGTACTTC.

CDR3 in amino acids: CASSPRPGSVPLAFF. CDR3 bases: TGTGCCAGCTCCCCCCGCCCGGGATCCGTACCCTTAGCTTTCTTT. The chain has TRBV5-5 and TRBJ1-1; D ambiguous. Germline V lookup: CDR1 SGHKS, CDR2 YYEKEE (reference sequence). This CDR3 spans 15 amino acids. V dropped 7 bases and J dropped 10 bases, with 26 bases sitting between them.

The V gene is TRBV3-1 (or the pseudogene TRBV3-2), the J gene TRBJ1-6; 7 nucleotides agree with TRBD1. This CDR3 region has 14 residues. V lost 2 bases to trimming and J lost 8 bases; unmatched junction nucleotides: 3. The germline V gene encodes CDR1 LGHDT and CDR2 YNNKEL (reference sequence). The CDR3 protein is CASSQRQGDSPLHF. CDR3 coding DNA: TGTGCCAGCAGCCAAAGACAGGGAGATTCACCCCTCCACTTT.

J is TRBJ1-1 and V is TRBV9; D call uncertain. Trimming shortened V by 0 bases and J by 2 bases, and 11 bases separated the two germline ends. The CDR3 loop spans 15 amino acids. From germline, CDR1 is SGDLS and CDR2 YYNGEE. In DNA form, the CDR3 reads TGTGCCAGCAGCGTAGATCCGGGAACCAACACTGAAGCTTTCTTT. Translation gives CASSVDPGTNTEAFF.

This clone occurred a few times. This chain links TRBV7-2 with TRBJ2-7; 14 nucleotides align to TRBD2. Losses at the gene ends were 5 bases for V and 3 bases for J; bases not matched to a gene: 3. From germline, CDR1 is SGHTA and CDR2 FQGNSA. The length of the CDR3 is 15 residues. CDR3 sequence (DNA): TGTGCCAGCAGCGTCGGACTAGCGGGAGGCTACGAGCAGTACTTC. It yields the protein CASSVGLAGGYEQYF. The full variable domain, rest sourced from reference TRBV7-2 and TRBJ2-7, is GAGVSQSPSNKVTEKGKDVELRCDPISGHTALYWYRQSLGQGLEFLIYFQGNSAPDKSGLPSDRFSAERTGGSVSTLTIQRTQQEDSAVYLCASSVGLAGGYEQYFGPGTRLTVT.

The chain joins TRBV7-9 to TRBJ2-1; no reliable D call. CDR1 and CDR2 from the germline V gene are SEHNR and FQNEAQ (reference sequence). The CDR3 consists of 15 residues. Trimming left V 5 bases short and J 0 bases short, with 11 bases between. The CDR3 DNA reads TGTGCCAGCAGCCCCCCCGGCGGCTCCTACAATGAGCAGTTCTTC. Translation gives CASSPPGGSYNEQFF.

The chain uses TRBV7-3 and TRBJ2-3, with D possibly being TRBD2 (6 bases). The V and J ends lost 4 bases and 2 bases respectively, with 16 bases between them. This CDR3 comprises 16 residues. Germline CDR1 SGHTA, CDR2 FQGTGA. The DNA of the CDR3 is TGTGCCAGCAGCTCCCTGGGAGGCGGGAACACAGATACGCAGTATTTT. Translating gives CASSSLGGGNTDTQYF.

The V call is TRBV30, the J call TRBJ1-6, with D perhaps matching TRBD1 (6 bases). The length of the CDR3 is 14 residues. Germline V gives CDR1 GTSNPN, CDR2 SVGIG (reference sequence). Deletions cut 1 base from V and 8 bases from J, with 12 bases between. The CDR3 is CAWSGGQLDSPLHF. CDR3 nucleotide sequence: TGTGCCTGGAGTGGAGGACAGTTGGATTCACCCCTCCACTTT.

The rearrangement uses TRBV5-1 and TRBJ1-1; D is unclear. CDR1 is SGHRS, CDR2 YFSETQ, per germline. The CDR3 runs 15 residues. The germline V and J ends were trimmed by 5 bases and 4 bases, with 18 bases remaining between them. The CDR3: CASSYQSLEGTEAFF. CDR3 sequence (DNA): TGCGCCAGCAGTTACCAGTCCTTGGAGGGCACTGAAGCTTTCTTT.

The rearrangement links TRBV4-1 to TRBJ2-7; 10 bases match TRBD1. This CDR3 contains 18 residues. V lost 0 bases and J lost 2; bases outside the gene matches: 10. CDR1 is MGHRA, CDR2 YSYEKL, per germline. The CDR3 protein is CASSQEALGQGTPYEQYF. CDR3 in DNA: TGCGCCAGCAGCCAAGAGGCCTTGGGACAGGGGACTCCCTACGAGCAGTACTTC.

The chain uses TRBV10-2 and TRBJ1-2, with D perhaps TRBD1 (5 bases). Germline V gene lookup returns CDR1 WSHSY and CDR2 SAAADI. V dropped 2 bases and J dropped 4 bases, with 8 bases sitting between them. The CDR3 length is 13 residues. The chain's CDR3 is CASSEGHLYGYTF. The CDR3, as DNA: TGCGCCAGCAGTGAGGGACACCTCTATGGCTACACCTTC.

The V call is TRBV5-1, the J call TRBJ1-1; TRBD1 matches at 8 bases. V lost 3 bases and J lost 2; bases outside the gene matches: 12. Germline CDR1 SGHRS, CDR2 YFSETQ. The CDR3 length is 17 residues. CDR3 residues: CASSWKPLTGDNTEAFF. The CDR3 DNA is TGCGCCAGCAGCTGGAAACCCCTGACAGGGGATAACACTGAAGCTTTCTTT.

This rearrangement joins TRBV15 to TRBJ2-2; no clear D gene. The CDR3 loop spans 16 amino acids. With 0 bases removed from V and 0 bases from J, the gap between germline ends came to 8 bases. Germline lookup yields CDR1 LNHNV and CDR2 YYDKDF (reference sequence). Here the CDR3 reads CATSREQISNTGELFF. The DNA for the CDR3 is TGTGCCACCAGCAGAGAACAGATCTCGAACACCGGGGAGCTGTTTTTT.